This TCR beta chain was sequenced in a study of blood T cell repertoires in COVID-19 (dated by TCRdb to the early 2020s). Broadly, across the study: Samples from collaborators originated in the United States, Italy and Spain and spanned both the acute and convalescent phases of COVID-19. The material from the prospective study consisted of cDNA or gDNA derived from T cells, B-cell-depleted T cells, or PBMCs. Subjects who had been exposed to COVID-19, were actively infected with it, or had recovered from it provided the deeply sampled blood TCRbeta repertoires that made up the dataset. The repertoires were released in a freely available public database intended as a resource for research on the immune response to SARS-CoV-2. The samples were drawn from two sources: the first 160 participants of the ongoing ImmuneRACE study, and 1,000 to 1,500 subjects contributed by 6 global collaborators. A de-identified subject ID, COVID-19 status, age in years and sex were almost always included in the sample metadata. Where available, HLA class I and class II types were taken from metadata supplied by the sample provider and were not determined by assay-based typing. Study-wide conclusions, independent of this receptor: How much clinical and demographic metadata was included differed by source and by participant, and the metadata was provided uncurated.

Details on this clone: Its antigen specificity is not known. No much larger clonotype is one base removed from it; base qualities were not supplied.

Collaborating institutions collected whole blood in K2EDTA tubes following their own protocols. For TCRbeta analysis, collaborator samples were shipped as frozen whole blood, as isolated PBMCs, or as DNA extracted from either sample type. TCRbeta CDR3 regions were amplified from genomic DNA by means of the immunoSEQ Assay, a bias-controlled multiplex PCR. The paper's data handling went like this. Nucleated cell counts per sample were estimated from amplification of reference gene primers within the assay. To quantify the absolute abundance of each unique TCRbeta CDR3 rearrangement, sequence reads were collapsed and filtered. For each sample, productive Simpson clonality was calculated as the square root of Simpson's diversity index across productive rearrangements. TCRdb's version of the immuneACCESS table is confined to in-frame rearrangements and falls short of the full clone set. An unresolved V gene accounts for under half of the shortfall where checked; the remainder is of unknown origin. The D gene and trimming were derived from the DNA, and the V and J assignments and clone size from that table. This sample holds approximately 280,000 clones; almost 85% were observed only once. The leading ten clones occupy about 5.1% of the sample.

The source material was peripheral blood. This clonotype originated in a man between 45 and 60 years old with active or convalescent COVID-19.

The DNA reads as follows: TGTGCCAGCAGTGAGGGAGGGGTGACCAACTATGGCTACACCTTC. Its protein is CASSEGGVTNYGYTF. The rearrangement combines TRBV6-1 with TRBJ1-2; TRBD1 could be the D gene, as 5 bases match. Relative to germline, V is 3 bases shorter and J is 2 bases shorter, with 13 bases between their ends. The germline V gene gives CDR1 as MNHNS and CDR2 as SASEGT. The CDR3 sequence holds 15 residues, the cysteine and phenylalanine included. Kept here is only the CDR3 DNA, which spans 45 bases and is read in frame from base 1.